This is a list of T cell receptor beta chains from one sample in a study of T cell responses to AZD1222 COVID-19 vaccine. Some clones are missing from TCRdb's copy, which holds only in-frame ones; the method was immunoSEQ multiplex PCR. The sample lists some 200,000 clones, approximately 92% occurring once. The specimen comprised peripheral blood, sampled on day 0 of AZD1222 vaccination. The receptors were gathered from an adult in good health. Each CDR3 is given with its conserved first and last residue. The D gene is left open where the match is weak. Not all rows give a size; the values are once, few, many and, for expanded clones, a class.

CDR3 protein,CDR3 DNA,clone size,V gene,D gene,J gene
CAWSVHLGTGREKLFF,TGTGCCTGGAGTGTACATTTAGGGACAGGGAGAGAAAAACTGTTTTTT,.,TRBV30,TRBD1,TRBJ1-4
CASSIFGNTGELFF,TGTGCCAGTAGTATATTCGGTAACACCGGGGAGCTGTTTTTT,.,TRBV19,.,TRBJ2-2
CAISDALGSSPLHF,TGTGCCATCAGTGATGCCCTGGGGAGTTCACCCCTCCACTTT,few,TRBV10-3,.,TRBJ1-6
CASSPGGLSGNTIYF,TGTGCCAGCAGCCCCGGCGGCCTCTCTGGAAACACCATATATTTT,.,TRBV21-1,.,TRBJ1-3
CASSFPANYGYTF,TGTGCCAGCAGTTTCCCAGCTAACTATGGCTACACCTTC,.,TRBV28,.,TRBJ1-2
CASSIGPSALHF,TGTGCCAGTAGTATCGGGCCGTCGGCCCTCCACTTT,.,TRBV19,.,TRBJ1-6
CASSLPTGELFF,TGTGCCAGCAGTCTCCCCACCGGGGAGCTGTTTTTT,.,TRBV6-5,.,TRBJ2-2
CASGQGLSGNTIYF,TGTGCCAGCGGACAGGGTTTGTCTGGAAACACCATATATTTT,.,TRBV7-9,TRBD1,TRBJ1-3
CASSLEAGTLYEQYF,TGTGCCAGCAGCTTAGAAGCGGGGACACTCTACGAGCAGTACTTC,.,TRBV7-6,.,TRBJ2-7
CATSKGGIEGYTF,TGTGCCACCAGCAAAGGAGGAATTGAAGGCTACACCTTC,.,TRBV15,.,TRBJ1-2
CASSLTGGYEQYF,TGTGCCAGCAGCTTGACAGGGGGCTACGAGCAGTACTTC,.,TRBV7-9,TRBD1,TRBJ2-7
CASSGGRPPGTEAFF,TGTGCCAGCAGTGGGGGGAGGCCTCCAGGGACTGAAGCTTTCTTT,.,TRBV2,.,TRBJ1-1
CASSLGGVLQETQYF,TGTGCCAGCAGCTTAGGCGGGGTCCTCCAAGAGACCCAGTACTTC,.,TRBV5-6,.,TRBJ2-5
CASSIRVNTEAFF,TGTGCCAGTAGTATCCGGGTGAACACTGAAGCTTTCTTT,once,TRBV19,.,TRBJ1-1
CATTGGGNGYTF,TGTGCCACCACCGGGGGGGGGAATGGCTACACCTTC,.,TRBV24-1,.,TRBJ1-2
CASSPGQGNQPQHF,TGTGCCAGCAGTCCCGGACAGGGTAATCAGCCCCAGCATTTT,.,TRBV28,TRBD1,TRBJ1-5